These 17 T cell receptor beta chains share one sample of origin, sequenced in a study of early T cells in non-severe SARS-CoV-2 infection. Each CDR3 protein gets one entry after TCRdb re-called the 5' RACE reads with MiXCR. The table includes fewer than 40,000 distinct CDR3 sequences, around 5.7% detected once. Specimen: whole blood. These receptors were collected from an adult who was a healthcare worker with PCR-confirmed SARS-CoV-2 infection or an uninfected control (not recorded which).

The rearrangement uses TRBV18 and TRBJ1-1; D is possibly TRBD1 (6 bases). V was shortened by 0 bases and J by 1 base, with 6 bases between the two germline ends. Germline values: CDR1 KGHSH, CDR2 LQKENI. CDR3 length: 14 amino acids. CDR3 nucleotides: TGTGCCAGCTCACCACCGACAGGGAACACTGAAGCTTTCTTT. Its translation is CASSPPTGNTEAFF.

The CDR3 DNA reads as TGTGCCAGCGCCGGCGACCGCGATTCACCCCTCCACTTT. Its protein is CASAGDRDSPLHF. The chain recombines TRBV7-9 with TRBJ1-6; D ambiguous. The CDR3 runs 13 residues. V shed 8 bases and J shed 8 bases, with 13 bases lying between them. The germline V gene encodes CDR1 SEHNR and CDR2 FQNEAQ (reference sequence). Full variable domain (missing parts from reference TRBV7-9 and TRBJ1-6): DTGVSQNPRHKITKRGQNVTFRCDPISEHNRLYWYRQTLGQGPEFLTYFQNEAQLEKSRLLSDRFSAERPKGSFSTLEIQRTEQGDSAMYLCASAGDRDSPLHFGNGTRLTVT.

This clonotype was recorded a few times. The rearrangement joins TRBV20-1 to TRBJ1-6; D is unresolved. Trimming left V 0 bases short and J 12 bases short, with 12 bases between. The CDR3 runs to 13 residues. Germline-derived CDR1 and CDR2 are DFQATT and SNEGSKA (reference sequence). In DNA form, the CDR3 reads TGCAGTGCTAGAGATAAACCCCGGAGACCCCTCCACTTT. Translation gives CSARDKPRRPLHF.

The table lists this clonotype with many counts. V is TRBV20-1 and J is TRBJ2-5; D may correspond to TRBD1 or TRBD2 (5 bases each). V lost 2 bases and J lost 2, with 12 bases in between. CDR1 is DFQATT, CDR2 SNEGSKA, per germline (reference sequence). CDR3 length equals 14 residues. CDR3 nucleotide sequence: TGCAGTGCTAGACGCCGGGGCTTACAAGAGACCCAGTACTTC. It yields the protein CSARRRGLQETQYF.

This clonotype was counted a few times. This CDR3 reads CASSRAPETPGAFF. CDR3 in DNA: TGCGCCAGCAGCCGGGCCCCAGAGACTCCGGGGGCTTTCTTT. The V and J genes are TRBV4-1 and TRBJ1-1; D unclear. Germline CDR1 is MGHRA and CDR2 is YSYEKL. Trimming left V 4 bases short and J 11 bases short, with 20 bases between. The CDR3 has 14 amino acids.

This clonotype was picked up a small number of times. In DNA, the CDR3 is TGTGCCACCAATGGATTTAGAGGGGAGACCCAGTACTTC. This translates into CATNGFRGETQYF. The V and J genes are TRBV24-1 and TRBJ2-5, with a weak D call TRBD2 (5 bases). V was clipped by 8 bases and J by 5 bases, with 14 bases between them. The CDR3 totals 13 residues. In germline, CDR1 is KGHDR, CDR2 SFDVKD.

This clonotype was detected a few times. The junction and the germline gene differ at one end; a read error may be behind it. This chain joins TRBV2 and TRBJ2-1; D gene ambiguous. This CDR3 comprises 12 residues. Germline V gives CDR1 SNHLY, CDR2 FYNNEI. DNA for the CDR3: TGTGCCAGCAGTGACGACACTAAACACTTTAACTTC. Its translation: CASSDDTKHFNF.

This clonotype was seen repeatedly, ten times or more. This sequence joins TRBV20-1 and TRBJ2-1; TRBD2 matches 7 bases. The CDR3 runs to 15 residues. V lost 6 bases to trimming and J lost 2 bases; unmatched junction nucleotides: 10. Germline V lookup: CDR1 DFQATT, CDR2 SNEGSKA (reference sequence). CDR3 sequence: CSAISLARAYNEQFF. The CDR3 DNA reads as TGCAGTGCCATCTCACTAGCGCGAGCCTACAATGAGCAGTTCTTC.

This clonotype was seen at least ten times. The chain recombines TRBV27 with TRBJ2-7; 8 positions match TRBD1. J was trimmed by 5 bases and V by 3 bases; bases with no gene match: 3. Per the germline V gene, CDR1 is MNHEY and CDR2 is SMNVEV (reference sequence). This CDR3 contains 13 residues. The CDR3 here is CASSFQGADEQYF. The CDR3 bases are TGTGCCAGCAGTTTCCAGGGGGCGGACGAGCAGTACTTC.

This clonotype came up once. This may be a read error: a much more frequent sequence differs by one nucleotide. The chain recombines TRBV4-3 with TRBJ2-1; a weak D match, TRBD1 (6 bases). The germline V gene encodes CDR1 LGHNA and CDR2 YSLEER. This CDR3 region has 18 residues. With 1 base removed from V and 1 base from J, the gap between germline ends came to 17 bases. This CDR3 reads CASSQGAGAGESYNEQFF. CDR3 bases: TGCGCCAGCAGCCAAGGGGCAGGGGCAGGGGAGTCCTACAATGAGCAGTTCTTC.

The chain uses TRBV5-4 and TRBJ2-7; 9 bases line up with TRBD1. Per the germline V gene, CDR1 is SGHNT and CDR2 is YYREEE (reference sequence). This CDR3 spans 16 amino acids. J lost 4 bases, V lost 3 bases, and 11 bases had no gene match. The CDR3 protein is CASSSGTGSTGYEQYF. The DNA for the CDR3 is TGTGCCAGCAGCTCCGGGACAGGGTCTACGGGATACGAGCAGTACTTC.

This clonotype was seen at least ten times. The chain combines TRBV10-1 with TRBJ2-1, with 9 nucleotides matching TRBD2. CDR1 and CDR2 from the germline V gene are WNHNN and SYGVQD (reference sequence). V trimming: 6 bases; J trimming: 10 bases; junction bases outside the gene matches: 10. The CDR3 loop spans 14 amino acids. The DNA of the CDR3 is TGCGCCAGCAGCTCGCTTCAAGGGACTAGCGAGCAGTTCTTC. Protein sequence: CASSSLQGTSEQFF.

This clonotype was found a few times. This chain links TRBV29-1 with TRBJ1-3, with D perhaps matching TRBD1 (5 bases). The CDR3 contains 12 residues. The germline gives CDR1 SQVTM, CDR2 ANQGSEA. The germline V and J ends were trimmed by 4 bases and 4 bases, with 8 bases remaining between them. The CDR3 nucleotides are TGCAGCGTTGCGGCAGGGGGAAACACCATATATTTT. Amino acids: CSVAAGGNTIYF.

This clonotype was counted at least ten times. This chain uses TRBV11-2 with TRBJ2-2; D perhaps matches TRBD2 (6 bases). V was clipped by 10 bases and J by 5 bases, with 8 bases between them. Germline CDR1 and CDR2: SGHAT and FQNNGV. The CDR3 extends over 11 amino acids. DNA for the CDR3: TGTGCCAATGCGGGAACCGGGGAGCTGTTTTTT. It specifies CANAGTGELFF.

This clonotype was seen a handful of times. The chain couples TRBV6-2 or TRBV6-3 to TRBJ2-7, with D tentatively TRBD1 or TRBD2 (5 bases each). The V gene lost 0 bases and the J gene lost 2 bases, with 8 bases spanning the gap. CDR1 MNHEY and CDR2 SVGEGT come from the germline V gene. The CDR3 is made up of 14 amino acids. CDR3 sequence: CASSYSGPPYEQYV. CDR3 DNA: TGTGCCAGCAGTTACTCGGGACCGCCCTACGAGCAGTACGTC.

The table lists this clonotype with many counts. V usage is TRBV7-2 and J usage is TRBJ1-1, with a weak D call TRBD1 (5 bases). Between the trimmed V and J ends, which lost 5 bases and 3 bases, there was a span of 10 bases. The CDR3 has 13 residues. CDR1 and CDR2 (germline): SGHTA, FQGNSA. The CDR3 loop reads CASSTTVDTEAFF. The CDR3 region has the DNA TGTGCCAGCAGCACGACAGTTGACACTGAAGCTTTCTTT. The full variable domain, its missing parts supplied by reference TRBV7-2 and TRBJ1-1, is GAGVSQSPSNKVTEKGKDVELRCDPISGHTALYWYRQSLGQGLEFLIYFQGNSAPDKSGLPSDRFSAERTGGSVSTLTIQRTQQEDSAVYLCASSTTVDTEAFFGQGTRLTVV.

This clonotype has at least ten counts. This chain uses TRBV2 with TRBJ1-5; the D gene is possibly TRBD1 (5 bases). Trimming took 6 bases from V and 6 from J, leaving 18 bases between them. CDR3 length: 15 amino acids. CDR1 is SNHLY and CDR2 is FYNNEI in the germline V gene. Here the CDR3 reads CASSRDSQQGQPQHF. CDR3 nucleotide sequence: TGTGCCAGCAGCCGCGACAGTCAGCAGGGTCAGCCCCAGCATTTT.